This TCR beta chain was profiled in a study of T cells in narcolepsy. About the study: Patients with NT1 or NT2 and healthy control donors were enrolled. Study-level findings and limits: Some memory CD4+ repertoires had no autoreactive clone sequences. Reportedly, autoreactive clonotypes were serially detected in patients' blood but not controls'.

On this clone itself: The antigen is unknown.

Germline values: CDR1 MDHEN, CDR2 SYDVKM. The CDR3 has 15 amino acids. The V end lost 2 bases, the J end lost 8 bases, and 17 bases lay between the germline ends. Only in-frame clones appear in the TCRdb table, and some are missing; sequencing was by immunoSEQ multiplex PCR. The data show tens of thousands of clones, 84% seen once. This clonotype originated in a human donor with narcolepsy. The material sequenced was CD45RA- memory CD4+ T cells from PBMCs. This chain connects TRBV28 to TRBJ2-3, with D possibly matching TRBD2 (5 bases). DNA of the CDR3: TGTGCCAGCAGTTTAACCCTAGCCGAATCGAGTACGCAGTATTTT. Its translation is CASSLTLAESSTQYF. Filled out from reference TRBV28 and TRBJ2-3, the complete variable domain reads DVKVTQSSRYLVKRTGEKVFLECVQDMDHENMFWYRQDPGLGLRLIYFSYDVKMKEKGDIPEGYSVSREKKERFSLILESASTNQTSMYLCASSLTLAESSTQYFGPGTRLTVL.